This TCR beta chain was sequenced in a study of CD8 T cells in ankylosing spondylitis. Study-wide results and limits: Some motif variants were previously reported in reactive arthritis synovial fluid and blood.

For this clonotype: What it binds is unknown.

Via MiXCR, TCRdb re-called the 5' RACE reads, giving one row per CDR3 protein. The sample consists of more than 150,000 distinct CDR3 sequences, 9.5% to 15% of them appearing once. The clonotype was recovered from a male donor with ankylosing spondylitis or in good health (not recorded which). The sequencing input was blood, either unsorted or a sorted T cell fraction (not recorded which).

CDR3 amino acids: CASSNLGAGDQPQHF. The CDR3 DNA reads as TGTGCCAGCAGCAACCTGGGGGCCGGGGATCAGCCCCAGCATTTT. The V gene is TRBV27, the J gene TRBJ1-5, with a tentative D call TRBD1 (6 bases). Trimming pared 6 bases from V and 5 bases from J, leaving 17 bases between. This CDR3 region has 15 residues. Germline V gene sequence: CDR1 MNHEY, CDR2 SMNVEV (reference sequence).